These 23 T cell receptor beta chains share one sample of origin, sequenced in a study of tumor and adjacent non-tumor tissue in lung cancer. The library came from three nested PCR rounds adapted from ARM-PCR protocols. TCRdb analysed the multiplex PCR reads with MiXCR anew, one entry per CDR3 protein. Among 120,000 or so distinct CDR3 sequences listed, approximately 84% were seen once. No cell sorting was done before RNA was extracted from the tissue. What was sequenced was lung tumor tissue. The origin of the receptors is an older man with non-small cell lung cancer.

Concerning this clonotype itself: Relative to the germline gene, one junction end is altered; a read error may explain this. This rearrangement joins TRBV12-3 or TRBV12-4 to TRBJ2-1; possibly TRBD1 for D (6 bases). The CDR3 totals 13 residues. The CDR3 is CAISTTQGGGQFF. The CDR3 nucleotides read TGTGCCATCAGTACCACACAGGGTGGTGGGCAGTTCTTC.

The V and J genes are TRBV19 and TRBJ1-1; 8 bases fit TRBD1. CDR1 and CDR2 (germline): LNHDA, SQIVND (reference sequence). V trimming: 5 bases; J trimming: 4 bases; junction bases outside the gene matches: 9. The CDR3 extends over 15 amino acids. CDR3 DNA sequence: TGTGCCAGTAGTCGTCGTCAGGGGGCTGGCACTGAAGCTTTCTTT. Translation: CASSRRQGAGTEAFF.

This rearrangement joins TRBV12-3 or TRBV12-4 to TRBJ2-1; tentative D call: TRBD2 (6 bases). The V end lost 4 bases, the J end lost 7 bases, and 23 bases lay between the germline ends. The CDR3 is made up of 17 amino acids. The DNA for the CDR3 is TGTGCCAGCAGTTCCGGGGGTGGTGGGGACCTCCATAATGAGCAGTTCTTC. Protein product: CASSSGGGGDLHNEQFF.

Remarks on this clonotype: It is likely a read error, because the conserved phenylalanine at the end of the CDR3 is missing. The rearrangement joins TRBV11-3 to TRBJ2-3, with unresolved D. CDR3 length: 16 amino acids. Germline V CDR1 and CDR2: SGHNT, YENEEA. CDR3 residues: CASSWAPQDFTDTQYI. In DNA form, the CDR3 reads TGTGCCAGCAGCTGGGCCCCCCAGGATTTCACAGATACACAGTATATT.

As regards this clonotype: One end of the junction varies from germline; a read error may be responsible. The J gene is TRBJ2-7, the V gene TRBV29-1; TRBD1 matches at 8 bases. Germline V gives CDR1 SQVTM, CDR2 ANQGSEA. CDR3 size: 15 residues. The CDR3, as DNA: TGCAACGTTGAAGATCCAGGGGGCGTGAGTTACGGGCAGTACTTC. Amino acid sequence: CNVEDPGGVSYGQYF.

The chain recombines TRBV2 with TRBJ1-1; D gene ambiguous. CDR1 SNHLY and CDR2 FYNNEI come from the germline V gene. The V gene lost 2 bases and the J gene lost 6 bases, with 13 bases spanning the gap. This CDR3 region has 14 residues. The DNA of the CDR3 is TGTGCCAGCAGTGAAAGCCCCACTGGGGCTGAAGCTTTCTTT. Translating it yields CASSESPTGAEAFF.

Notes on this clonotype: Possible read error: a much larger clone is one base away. Written as DNA, the CDR3 is TGTACCAGCAGTTTCCCGGGACTAGCGGGAGACACAGATACGCAGTATTTT. It codes for CTSSFPGLAGDTDTQYF. The gene calls are TRBV28 and TRBJ2-3; 14 positions match TRBD2. The V gene's germline CDR1 is MDHEN and CDR2 SYDVKM. This CDR3 contains 17 residues. Supplemented by reference TRBV28 and TRBJ2-3, the full variable domain reads DVKVTQSSRYLVKRTGEKVFLECVQDMDHENMFWYRQDPGLGLRLIYFSYDVKMKEKGDIPEGYSVSREKKERFSLILESASTNQTSMYLCTSSFPGLAGDTDTQYFGPGTRLTVL.

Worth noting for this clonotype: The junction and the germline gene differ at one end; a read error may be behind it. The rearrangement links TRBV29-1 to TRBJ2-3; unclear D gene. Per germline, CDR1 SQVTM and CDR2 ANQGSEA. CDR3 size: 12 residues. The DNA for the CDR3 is TGCTGCGTTGGTGCCCCGGGTGATACGCAGTATTTT. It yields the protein CCVGAPGDTQYF.

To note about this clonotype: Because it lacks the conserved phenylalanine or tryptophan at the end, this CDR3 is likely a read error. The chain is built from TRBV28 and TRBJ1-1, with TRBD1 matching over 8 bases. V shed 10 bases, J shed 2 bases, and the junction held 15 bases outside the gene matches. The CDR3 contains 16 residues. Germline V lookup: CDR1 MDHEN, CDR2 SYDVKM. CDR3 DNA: TGTGCCACAACCCATTTATTCAGGGGGCTCAACACTGAAGCTTTCTCT. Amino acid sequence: CATTHLFRGLNTEAFS.

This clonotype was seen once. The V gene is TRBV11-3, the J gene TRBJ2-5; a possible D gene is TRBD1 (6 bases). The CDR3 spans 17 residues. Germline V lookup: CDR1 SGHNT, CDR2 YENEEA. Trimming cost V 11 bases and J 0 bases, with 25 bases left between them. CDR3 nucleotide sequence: TGTGCCGGCACCTTAGCTACAGGGCTTACCAACCAAGAGACCCAGTACTTC. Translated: CAGTLATGLTNQETQYF.

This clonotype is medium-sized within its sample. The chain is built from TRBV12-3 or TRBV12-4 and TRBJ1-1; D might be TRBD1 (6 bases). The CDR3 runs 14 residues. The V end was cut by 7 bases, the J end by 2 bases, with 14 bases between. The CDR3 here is CASKRTDANTEAFF. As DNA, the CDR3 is TGTGCCAGCAAACGGACAGATGCTAACACTGAAGCTTTCTTT.

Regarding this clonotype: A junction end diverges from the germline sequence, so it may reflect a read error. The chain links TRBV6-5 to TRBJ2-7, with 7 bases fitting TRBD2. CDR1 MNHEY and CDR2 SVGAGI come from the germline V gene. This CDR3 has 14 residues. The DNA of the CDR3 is TGTGCTAGCAGTTACCTGGGGGGGACCTACGAGCAGTACTTC. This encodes CASSYLGGTYEQYF.

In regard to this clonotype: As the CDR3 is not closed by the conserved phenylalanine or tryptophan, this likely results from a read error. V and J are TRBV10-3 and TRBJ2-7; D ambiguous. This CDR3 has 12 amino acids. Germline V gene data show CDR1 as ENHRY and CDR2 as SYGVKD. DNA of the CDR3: TGTGTCATCAGTAGTGTGGGCCACGAGCAGTACTAC. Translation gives CVISSVGHEQYY.

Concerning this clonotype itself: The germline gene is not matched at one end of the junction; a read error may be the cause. CDR3 bases: TGTGCCAACAGTCCCGATCTAGCGGGAGGCCGGGGGTTACGAACCCAGTACTTC. Protein product: CANSPDLAGGRGLRTQYF. The chain couples TRBV12-3 or TRBV12-4 to TRBJ2-5, with 11 bases fitting TRBD2. CDR3 length equals 18 residues.

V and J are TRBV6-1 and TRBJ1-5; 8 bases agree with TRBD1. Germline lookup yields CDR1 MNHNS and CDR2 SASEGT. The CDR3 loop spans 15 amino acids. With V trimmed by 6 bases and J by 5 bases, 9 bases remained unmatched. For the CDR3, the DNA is TGTGCCAGCAGGGCGGGCAGGGGGCACCATCAGCCCCAGCATTTT. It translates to CASRAGRGHHQPQHF.

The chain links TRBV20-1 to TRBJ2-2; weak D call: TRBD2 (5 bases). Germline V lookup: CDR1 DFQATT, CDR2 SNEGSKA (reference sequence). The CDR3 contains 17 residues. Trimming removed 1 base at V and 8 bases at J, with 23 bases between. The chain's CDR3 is CSARAGSAGMGTGELFF. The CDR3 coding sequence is TGCAGTGCTAGAGCTGGGAGTGCAGGAATGGGCACTGGGGAGCTGTTTTTT.

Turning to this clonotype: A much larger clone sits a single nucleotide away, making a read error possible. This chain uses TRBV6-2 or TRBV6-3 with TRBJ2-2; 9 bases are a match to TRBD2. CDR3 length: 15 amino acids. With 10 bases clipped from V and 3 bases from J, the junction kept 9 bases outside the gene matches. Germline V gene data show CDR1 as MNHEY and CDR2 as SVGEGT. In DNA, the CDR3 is TGTGCCAACGAGGCTAGCGGGACTTACACCGGGGAGCTGTTTTTT. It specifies CANEASGTYTGELFF.

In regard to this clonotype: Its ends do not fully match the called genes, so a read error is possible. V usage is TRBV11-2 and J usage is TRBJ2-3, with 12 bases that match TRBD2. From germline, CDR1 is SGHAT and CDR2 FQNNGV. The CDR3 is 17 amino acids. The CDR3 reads CGSSPRLAGAHRDMQYF. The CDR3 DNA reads TGTGGCAGCAGCCCTAGACTAGCGGGGGCGCATCGAGATATGCAGTATTTT. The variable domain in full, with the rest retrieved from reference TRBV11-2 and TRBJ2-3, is EAGVAQSPRYKIIEKRQSVAFWCNPISGHATLYWYQQILGQGPKLLIQFQNNGVVDDSQLPKDRFSAERLKGVDSTLKIQPAKLEDSAVYLCGSSPRLAGAHRDMQYFGPGTRLTVL.

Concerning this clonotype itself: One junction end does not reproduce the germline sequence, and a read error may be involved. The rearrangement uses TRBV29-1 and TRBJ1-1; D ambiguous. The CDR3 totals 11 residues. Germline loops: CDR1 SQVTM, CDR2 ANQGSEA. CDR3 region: CSGARTTKAFF. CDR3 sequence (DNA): TGCAGCGGGGCCCGAACCACTAAAGCCTTCTTT.

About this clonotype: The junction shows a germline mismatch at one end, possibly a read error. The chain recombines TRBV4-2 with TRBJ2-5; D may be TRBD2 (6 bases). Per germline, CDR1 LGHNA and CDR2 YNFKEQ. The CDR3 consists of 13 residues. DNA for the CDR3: TGTGCCAACAGCGTGCGATGGGGGGAGACCCAATACTTC. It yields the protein CANSVRWGETQYF.

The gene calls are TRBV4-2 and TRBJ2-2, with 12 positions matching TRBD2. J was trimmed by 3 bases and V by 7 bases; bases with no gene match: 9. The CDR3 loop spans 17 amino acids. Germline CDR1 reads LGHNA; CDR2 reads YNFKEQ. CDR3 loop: CASNRERLAGDTGELFF. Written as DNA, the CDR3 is TGTGCCAGCAACCGAGAGCGACTAGCGGGAGACACCGGGGAGCTGTTTTTT.

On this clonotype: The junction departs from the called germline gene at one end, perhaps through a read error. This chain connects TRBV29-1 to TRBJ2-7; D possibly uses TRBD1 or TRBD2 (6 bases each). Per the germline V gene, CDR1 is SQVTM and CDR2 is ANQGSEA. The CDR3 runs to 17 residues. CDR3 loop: CSVEDIRLGGVSYEQYF. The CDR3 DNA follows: TGCAGCGTTGAAGATATTAGACTAGGGGGAGTATCCTACGAGCAGTATTTC.

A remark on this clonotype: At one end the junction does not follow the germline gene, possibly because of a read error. The CDR3 sequence: CARSYSIYQGARSYEQYF. DNA of the CDR3: TGTGCCAGAAGTTACTCGATTTATCAGGGAGCTCGAAGCTACGAGCAGTACTTC. V gene TRBV6-2 or TRBV6-3 combines with J gene TRBJ2-7; D possibly uses TRBD1 or TRBD2 (5 bases each). Per the germline V gene, CDR1 is MNHEY and CDR2 is SVGEGT. The CDR3 is 18 residues long.